Given below is one T cell receptor (beta chain) in context. As yet, its antigen is unknown. Different DNA sequences within this sample yield the same CDR3. This entry is derived from a study of regulatory T cells. Amplification used 52 TRBV primers and 13 TRBJ primers. Assay: immunoSEQ multiplex PCR; the TCRdb copy retains only in-frame clones and omits some. Among some 31,000 clones listed, about 93% were seen once. Study-level findings and limits: In CD3G-deficient patients, conventional CD4+ T cells were enriched for hydrophobic CDR3 residues at positions 6 and 7. In patients, unique TRB V-J pairs were restricted and V/J usage skewed, especially in Tregs.

Regulatory (CD25-high CD127-low) and conventional (CD25-low CD127-high) CD4+ T cells were sorted separately. Sample: conventional CD4+ T cells sorted from blood. The receptor comes from a child aged 2 to 15 with CD3G deficiency.

DNA for the CDR3: TGTGCCAGCAGCCCCGGGGAGACCCAGTACTTC. This encodes CASSPGETQYF. The chain carries TRBV6-6 and TRBJ2-5; D gene unclear. Germline CDR1 MNHNY, CDR2 SVGAGI (reference sequence). This CDR3 is 11 amino acids long. V dropped 6 bases and J dropped 5 bases, with 7 bases sitting between them.